This entry lists 30 T cell receptor beta chains sequenced from one sample in a study of OX40 agonist ivuxolimab in advanced cancers. Method: immunoSEQ multiplex PCR; TCRdb's copy keeps in-frame clones and lacks some. The profile covers nearly 70,000 clones, with more than 80% appearing a single time and approximately 8% taken by the ten largest. The sample here was CD4+ or CD8+ T cells sorted from blood, taken in a trial of the OX40 agonist ivuxolimab. All receptors come from an adult with an advanced solid tumor such as melanoma, head and neck, liver or kidney cancer.

This clone was observed a few times. CDR3 residues: CASSVAGGSSYEQYF. The DNA for the CDR3 is TGTGCCAGCAGCGTAGCCGGGGGCAGCTCCTACGAGCAGTACTTC. The V call is TRBV9, the J call TRBJ2-7; D could derive from TRBD1 or TRBD2 (6 bases each). Germline V CDR1 and CDR2: SGDLS, YYNGEE. V was shortened by 0 bases and J by 0 bases, with 10 bases between the two germline ends. This CDR3 has 15 residues.

V gene TRBV5-4 combines with J gene TRBJ2-1; 11 bases are shared with TRBD2. CDR1 SGHNT and CDR2 YYREEE come from the germline V gene (reference sequence). CDR3 size: 15 residues. V was pared by 5 bases and J by 7 bases, with 8 bases of the junction left unmatched. The CDR3 loop reads CASRASGGNGNEQFF. The CDR3 bases are TGTGCCAGCAGGGCTAGCGGGGGGAATGGTAATGAGCAGTTCTTC.

This clone appeared a single time. This chain joins TRBV29-1 and TRBJ2-6; no clear D. The CDR3 is made up of 13 amino acids. Germline loops: CDR1 SQVTM, CDR2 ANQGSEA. The V gene lost 4 bases and the J gene lost 1 base, with 5 bases spanning the gap. The CDR3 nucleotides read TGCAGCGTTGCCTTATCTGGGGCCAACGTCCTGACTTTC. Protein: CSVALSGANVLTF.

This clone has a handful of counts. The chain has TRBV29-1 and TRBJ2-7, with unresolved D. Germline CDR1 is SQVTM and CDR2 is ANQGSEA. V lost 1 base and J 3 bases, leaving 7 bases between the germline ends. CDR3 length: 12 amino acids. CDR3 nucleotides: TGCAGCGTTGAAGCTAGAAACTACGAGCAGTACTTC. Translated, it gives CSVEARNYEQYF.

The V call is TRBV5-4, the J call TRBJ1-2, with D possibly being TRBD1 (5 bases). Trimming removed 2 bases from V and 0 bases from J, with 14 bases in between. The CDR3 length is 16 residues. Looked up from germline, CDR1 is SGHNT and CDR2 is YYREEE (reference sequence). The CDR3 is CASSLVGASANYGYTF. CDR3 coding DNA: TGTGCCAGCAGCTTAGTAGGGGCATCGGCTAACTATGGCTACACCTTC.

The genes are TRBV6-5 and TRBJ2-2; perhaps TRBD2 as D (6 bases). V was clipped by 7 bases and J by 0 bases, with 9 bases between them. The CDR3 has 14 amino acids. The germline V gene has CDR1 MNHEY and CDR2 SVGAGI. The CDR3 nucleotides read TGTGCCAGCAAGTCGGGGGCGAACACCGGGGAGCTGTTTTTT. Protein product: CASKSGANTGELFF.

The rearrangement uses TRBV19 and TRBJ2-7, with D tentatively TRBD1 or TRBD2 (5 bases each). CDR1 LNHDA and CDR2 SQIVND come from the germline V gene (reference sequence). CDR3 length equals 14 residues. Trimming took off 5 bases at V and 4 bases at J, with 15 bases between the two ends. In DNA, the CDR3 is TGTGCCAGTAGTGAGGGACGAAACTTGTACGAGCAGTACTTC. Amino acids: CASSEGRNLYEQYF.

The chain uses TRBV5-5 and TRBJ1-4; D is perhaps TRBD1 (6 bases). CDR1 and CDR2 from the germline V gene are SGHKS and YYEKEE (reference sequence). The V end was cut by 4 bases, the J end by 7 bases, with 20 bases between. The CDR3 loop spans 16 amino acids. CDR3 DNA: TGTGCCAGCAGCCTAGGTCCGACAGGCGAGTCTGAAAAACTGTTTTTT. Translating it yields CASSLGPTGESEKLFF.

The chain recombines TRBV6-6 with TRBJ1-5; no definite D call. This CDR3 spans 13 amino acids. In germline, CDR1 is MNHNY, CDR2 SVGAGI (reference sequence). The V and J ends lost 8 bases and 3 bases respectively, with 11 bases between them. DNA for the CDR3: TGTGCCAGCGTTGAGCTTTACAATCAGCCCCAGCATTTT. Its translation: CASVELYNQPQHF.

The chain employs TRBV12-5 and TRBJ2-1; 10 bases map to TRBD2. This CDR3 comprises 19 residues. Germline V CDR1 and CDR2: LGHNT, FRNRAP. Trimming at V came to 0 bases and at J to 7 bases, leaving 15 bases not matched to a gene. The CDR3 DNA is TGTGCTAGTGGTTTGGTATCAGGGTCCGAGCGGGGGGGCAGGAATGAGCAGTTCTTC. As protein: CASGLVSGSERGGRNEQFF.

The chain links TRBV7-2 to TRBJ2-1; TRBD1 matches 9 bases. The CDR3 extends over 18 amino acids. Trimming removed 1 base from V and 2 bases from J; junction bases left unmatched: 9. Looked up from germline, CDR1 is SGHTA and CDR2 is FQGNSA. The CDR3 loop is CASSLGNPGTGTYNEQFF. The CDR3 nucleotides read TGTGCCAGCAGCTTAGGGAACCCCGGGACAGGGACCTACAATGAGCAGTTCTTC.

The chain combines TRBV5-1 with TRBJ2-2; TRBD1 matches at 8 bases. Trimming at V came to 4 bases and at J to 6 bases, leaving 5 bases not matched to a gene. This CDR3 comprises 14 residues. Germline values: CDR1 SGHRS, CDR2 YFSETQ. CDR3 sequence reads: CASSPKQGAGELFF. The CDR3 region has the DNA TGCGCCAGCAGCCCGAAACAGGGGGCCGGGGAGCTGTTTTTT.

The sample holds one count of this clone. J is TRBJ2-7 and V is TRBV7-6; D call uncertain. Between the trimmed V and J ends, which lost 0 bases and 2 bases, there was a span of 5 bases. The CDR3 is made up of 13 amino acids. CDR1 is SGHVS, CDR2 FNYEAQ, per germline. The CDR3 is CASSLAGAYEQYF. As DNA, the CDR3 is TGTGCCAGCAGCTTAGCGGGTGCCTACGAGCAGTACTTC.

A remark on this clone: Its ends do not fully match the called genes, so a read error is possible. V usage is TRBV7-9 and J usage is TRBJ2-4, with 9 bases that match TRBD1. The CDR3 extends over 14 amino acids. Germline assignment: CDR1 SEHNR and CDR2 FQNEAQ (reference sequence). The CDR3 here is CASSFRGTGNNQYF. The DNA for the CDR3 is TGTGCCAGCAGCTTCAGGGGGACAGGGAACAATCAGTACTTC.

This chain uses TRBV7-2 with TRBJ1-3, with 7 positions matching TRBD1. Germline lookup yields CDR1 SGHTA and CDR2 FQGNSA. This CDR3 spans 12 amino acids. V dropped 8 bases and J dropped 4; count of bases not matched to a gene: 2. CDR3: CASGQAGNTIYF. CDR3 sequence (DNA): TGTGCCAGCGGACAGGCCGGAAACACCATATATTTT. Filled out from reference TRBV7-2 and TRBJ1-3, the complete variable domain reads GAGVSQSPSNKVTEKGKDVELRCDPISGHTALYWYRQSLGQGLEFLIYFQGNSAPDKSGLPSDRFSAERTGGSVSTLTIQRTQQEDSAVYLCASGQAGNTIYFGEGSWLTVV.

The genes are TRBV7-8 and TRBJ2-4; the D gene is possibly TRBD1 (6 bases). V was pared by 1 base and J by 7 bases, with 14 bases between. Per germline, CDR1 SGHVS and CDR2 FQNEAQ. The CDR3 is made up of 15 amino acids. CDR3 protein: CASSLGLAGANIQYF. In DNA form, the CDR3 reads TGTGCCAGCAGCTTAGGCTTGGCAGGGGCCAACATTCAGTACTTC.

This clone was picked up one time. The V call is TRBV4-1, the J call TRBJ1-4; D gene uncertain. The V gene's germline CDR1 is MGHRA and CDR2 YSYEKL. Trimming took off 0 bases at V and 7 bases at J, with 3 bases between the two ends. The CDR3 runs to 12 residues. The CDR3 sequence is CASSQDGEKLFF. CDR3 sequence (DNA): TGCGCCAGCAGCCAAGACGGTGAAAAACTGTTTTTT.

The table lists this clone with a count of one. The V call is TRBV14, the J call TRBJ2-7; 7 bases are shared with TRBD1. This CDR3 comprises 15 residues. Germline-derived CDR1 and CDR2 are SGHDN and FVKESK. J was trimmed by 6 bases and V by 2 bases; bases with no gene match: 10. CDR3 coding DNA: TGTGCCAGCAGCCAAATAGGAGGCTACAGGGGCGAGCAGTACTTC. Amino acid sequence: CASSQIGGYRGEQYF.

V gene TRBV6-6 combines with J gene TRBJ1-3; D unclear. The ends were cut back, 11 bases at V and 0 bases at J, with 11 bases in the middle. CDR1 is MNHNY, CDR2 SVGAGI, per germline (reference sequence). This CDR3 spans 13 amino acids. In DNA, the CDR3 is TGTGCCGCCAGCGGCACCTCTGGAAACACCATATATTTT. It yields the protein CAASGTSGNTIYF.

This clone showed up just a few times. V usage is TRBV7-2 and J usage is TRBJ1-5; 9 nucleotides agree with TRBD1. Losses at the gene ends were 3 bases for V and 4 bases for J; bases not matched to a gene: 1. The CDR3 consists of 14 residues. Germline V CDR1 and CDR2: SGHTA, FQGNSA. As DNA, the CDR3 is TGTGCCAGCAGCTTCGGACAGGGGAATCAGCCCCAGCATTTT. Translated, it gives CASSFGQGNQPQHF.

V usage is TRBV15 and J usage is TRBJ1-5, with D maybe TRBD1 (6 bases). CDR1 is LNHNV and CDR2 is YYDKDF in the germline V gene (reference sequence). The CDR3 extends over 14 amino acids. Trimming shortened V by 5 bases and J by 7 bases, and 15 bases separated the two germline ends. In DNA form, the CDR3 reads TGTGCCACCAGCCGGGGGGGCGGTCCCCAGCCCCAGCATTTT. This gives the protein CATSRGGGPQPQHF. Full variable domain (outside the CDR3, taken from reference TRBV15 and TRBJ1-5): DAMVIQNPRYQVTQFGKPVTLSCSQTLNHNVMYWYQQKSSQAPKLLFHYYDKDFNNEADTPDNFQSRRPNTSFCFLDIRSPGLGDTAMYLCATSRGGGPQPQHFGDGTRLSIL.

The chain carries TRBV4-2 and TRBJ2-1; 12 bases map to TRBD2. Germline values: CDR1 LGHNA, CDR2 YNFKEQ. V lost 4 bases to trimming and J lost 7 bases; unmatched junction nucleotides: 8. This CDR3 is built from 16 residues. Here the CDR3 DNA reads TGTGCCAGCAGCCCCTCTCTAGCGGGGGGGTCGAATGAGCAGTTCTTC. Its protein is CASSPSLAGGSNEQFF.

This clone was seen a single time. This chain uses TRBV5-6 with TRBJ1-4; D perhaps matches TRBD1 (5 bases). Trimming took off 1 base at V and 10 bases at J, with 14 bases between the two ends. This CDR3 is built from 14 residues. From germline, CDR1 is SGHDT and CDR2 YYEEEE. The CDR3 here is CASSLRGSTRKLFF. As DNA, the CDR3 is TGTGCCAGCAGCTTGCGGGGCTCAACCCGAAAACTGTTTTTT.

The chain links TRBV4-2 to TRBJ1-5, with D maybe TRBD1 (6 bases). V was trimmed by 4 bases and J by 3 bases, leaving 16 bases between them. CDR3 length: 16 residues. Germline V CDR1 and CDR2: LGHNA, YNFKEQ. CDR3 nucleotides: TGTGCCAGCAGCCGAGTAGGGGGGGAGGACAATCAGCCCCAGCATTTT. Protein sequence: CASSRVGGEDNQPQHF.

V gene TRBV6-5 combines with J gene TRBJ1-2; tentatively, D is TRBD1 (5 bases). V dropped 5 bases and J dropped 8 bases, with 12 bases sitting between them. The V gene's germline CDR1 is MNHEY and CDR2 SVGAGI. The CDR3 totals 12 residues. In DNA, the CDR3 is TGTGCCAGCAGTCCCCAGGGATTGGGCTACACCTTC. Amino acid sequence: CASSPQGLGYTF.

This chain links TRBV28 with TRBJ1-3; possible D gene TRBD1, 5 bases. V lost 2 bases and J lost 4, with 9 bases in between. Germline V lookup: CDR1 MDHEN, CDR2 SYDVKM. This CDR3 comprises 14 residues. CDR3 in DNA: TGTGCCAGCAGTTTACGGCAGGGAGGAAACACCATATATTTT. Its protein is CASSLRQGGNTIYF.

Written as DNA, the CDR3 is TGCAGCGCCGCGCCCGGGAACTATGGCTACACCTTC. Translated, it gives CSAAPGNYGYTF. The chain is built from TRBV29-1 and TRBJ1-2; no definite D call. V lost 7 bases to trimming and J lost 2 bases, with 11 bases between them. The CDR3 has 12 residues. Per germline, CDR1 SQVTM and CDR2 ANQGSEA. Based on the CDR3 plus reference TRBV29-1 and TRBJ1-2, the full variable domain is SAVISQKPSRDICQRGTSLTIQCQVDSQVTMMFWYRQQPGQSLTLIATANQGSEATYESGFVIDKFPISRPNLTFSTLTVSNMSPEDSSIYLCSAAPGNYGYTFGSGTRLTVV.

The chain links TRBV7-8 to TRBJ2-1; D perhaps matches TRBD2 (5 bases). CDR3 length equals 13 residues. The V end lost 0 bases, the J end lost 8 bases, and 8 bases lay between the germline ends. The germline CDR1 and CDR2 sequences are SGHVS and FQNEAQ. CDR3 DNA: TGTGCCAGCAGCTTAGCGGGGAGTTATGAGCAGTTCTTC. As protein: CASSLAGSYEQFF.

This chain joins TRBV28 and TRBJ1-2; 8 bases are a match to TRBD1. The junction had 14 bases not matched to a gene; V was cut back by 6 bases and J by 8 bases. This CDR3 is built from 15 residues. Germline V gene data show CDR1 as MDHEN and CDR2 as SYDVKM. This CDR3 is CASSHPDRVVLGYTF. The CDR3 DNA reads TGTGCCAGCAGCCATCCGGACAGGGTAGTACTCGGCTACACCTTC.

This chain uses TRBV5-6 with TRBJ1-5, with unresolved D. The germline V and J ends were trimmed by 4 bases and 3 bases, with 17 bases remaining between them. Per germline, CDR1 SGHDT and CDR2 YYEEEE. The CDR3 spans 16 residues. DNA of the CDR3: TGTGCCAGCAGCCTACACCTGGGTGTAAACAATCAGCCCCAGCATTTT. Protein: CASSLHLGVNNQPQHF.